Given below is one T cell receptor (beta chain) in context. Its antigen is unknown. From germline, CDR1 is SGDLS and CDR2 YYNGEE. This CDR3 contains 15 residues. V lost 3 bases and J lost 2, with 11 bases in between. This entry comes from a study of cytomegalovirus exposure and HLA in healthy donors. The PCR ran on 60 Vbeta and 13 Jbeta primers. Per the authors' pipeline: Counted up in a later analysis, unique TCR beta chains came to 65 million to 80 million, with roughly 11 million shared. Assay used: immunoSEQ multiplex PCR; TCRdb lists only in-frame clones, some missing. The V and J calls and clone size are taken from that table; D and trimming were inferred from the DNA. The data contain approximately 210,000 clones, roughly 80% of them seen just once; the ten biggest clones take up approximately 2%. Study results and caveats: Associated with cytomegalovirus, according to the listing, were approximately 160 TCR beta chains. 87-base-pair reads could not separate some V segments, including TRBV6-2 and TRBV6-3.

The specimen was PBMCs. This receptor was taken from a woman in her 30s in good health and CMV-seropositive. The V and J genes are TRBV9 and TRBJ2-2, with a possible D match to TRBD1 (5 bases). Here the CDR3 reads CASSEGHYNTGELFF. In DNA, the CDR3 is TGTGCCAGCAGCGAGGGGCACTATAACACCGGGGAGCTGTTTTTT.